The 4 T cell receptor beta chains listed next were all sequenced from one sample in a study of cytomegalovirus exposure and HLA in healthy donors. The PCR employed 60 Vbeta primers together with 13 Jbeta primers. Generated by immunoSEQ multiplex PCR, the TCRdb table keeps only in-frame clones and is missing some. The profile shows roughly 90,000 clones, 65% to 85% of them singletons. The material sequenced was PBMCs. The source of these receptors is a man aged 18 to 29 in good health and CMV-seronegative.

The chain recombines TRBV27 with TRBJ2-7; TRBD2 aligns across 9 bases. Looked up from germline, CDR1 is MNHEY and CDR2 is SMNVEV (reference sequence). The CDR3 runs 14 residues. Germline trimming cut 6 bases from V and 6 bases from J; bases unmatched to any gene: 9. CDR3 protein: CASRALGTSPEQYF. CDR3 sequence (DNA): TGTGCCAGCAGGGCCCTGGGGACTAGCCCCGAGCAGTACTTC.

This clone was counted between two and nine times. The chain joins TRBV6-5 to TRBJ2-1; tentative D call: TRBD1 (6 bases). The CDR3 extends over 15 amino acids. V dropped 6 bases and J dropped 9 bases, with 21 bases sitting between them. Germline lookup yields CDR1 MNHEY and CDR2 SVGAGI. Here the CDR3 DNA reads TGTGCCAGCAGCGACAGGACAGCTGGGCAAAGTGAGCAGTTCTTC. Amino acids: CASSDRTAGQSEQFF.

The V and J genes are TRBV7-9 and TRBJ1-4; weak D call: TRBD1 (5 bases). The V and J ends lost 5 bases and 3 bases respectively, with 7 bases between them. The germline gives CDR1 SEHNR, CDR2 FQNEAQ (reference sequence). This CDR3 comprises 13 residues. CDR3 nucleotides: TGTGCCAGCAGCCTGGGGCCTAATGAAAAACTGTTTTTT. Its translation is CASSLGPNEKLFF.

The genes are TRBV25-1 and TRBJ1-2; TRBD1 matches 11 bases. Germline CDR1 is MGHDK and CDR2 is SYGVNS. This CDR3 contains 16 residues. The J segment lost 1 base and the V segment lost 6 bases, leaving 7 bases of the junction unmatched. As DNA, the CDR3 is TGTGCCAGCAGAGGACAGGGGGCGGGTGTTAACTATGGCTACACCTTC. This codes for CASRGQGAGVNYGYTF.